The sequence of this TCR beta chain was determined in a study of CD8 T cells in Susac syndrome (dated by TCRdb to the late 2010s). For context, the study as a whole: The study used repertoire sequencing to test whether antigen drove CD8+ T cell activation and differentiation in Susac syndrome.

Broader findings and caveats from the paper: The study acknowledged that relatively few individuals were included in the TCR sequencing and HLA analysis.

RNA was extracted using the RNeasy kit, and roughly 0.5 to 1 microgram was reverse transcribed with random hexamers. The immunoSEQ multiplex PCR assay, covering 54 Vbeta and 13 Jbeta segments, was used to amplify TCR beta CDR3 regions. Bias from PCR amplification was corrected by using a synthetic template baseline for primer optimization and for computational correction. For the original study's pipeline: Reads were annotated to V, D and J genes according to IMGT and were analyzed with immunoSEQ Analyzer, with only productive sequences retained. To calculate clonality, Shannon entropy was normalized by log2 of the number of productive unique sequences and then subtracted from one. Public and private clones were assessed among the 100 most prevalent clones of each patient and control. A clone was defined as Susac-specific if it was absent from the healthy and MS cohorts, from some 1,100 published viral clones and from other ImmuneACCESS disease sequences. The public sequencing data were trimmed at Q25 with fastp and processed into clonotypes with MiXCR by TCRdb, which kept only in-frame beta chains. Duplicate CDR3 protein sequences are folded into a single record with the most common DNA and genes. The V and J calls were determined by TCRdb, not by the authors. The sample includes over 300,000 distinct CDR3 sequences, with about 90% observed a single time. Over 0.05% of the sample is held by the ten biggest clonotypes.

V was cut back by 0 bases and J by 3 bases, leaving a gap of 3 bases between them. Taken from the germline V gene (reference sequence), the CDR1 and CDR2 loops are LGHDT and YNNKEL. Inclusive of the bounding cysteine and phenylalanine, the CDR3 is 12 residues long. Solely the CDR3 DNA is kept, with 36 bases framed from the first base. Peripheral blood CD8+ and CD4+ T cells from healthy donors, Susac syndrome patients and multiple sclerosis patients were profiled by high-throughput TCR beta sequencing. Treatment-naive patients with stable or active relapsing-remitting disease fulfilling revised McDonald criteria were used as multiple sclerosis controls. Bulk CD8+ and CD4+ T cells were purified magnetically by negative isolation, whereas CD8+ TEMRA cells were enriched by FACS. Blood was collected in EDTA tubes and processed within 24 hours, with PBMCs isolated through density gradient centrifugation. PBMCs destined for TCR sequencing were cryopreserved in liquid nitrogen and later thawed in a 37 °C water bath. The sorted or isolated CD4+, CD8+ and CD8+ TEMRA cells had a purity of 90% or higher.

Points on this clonotype: Its antigen has not been determined. The sample holds no much larger clone one base away, and base qualities are not on file.

The specimen sequenced was CD4+ T cells from PBMCs. This TCR came from a human donor with multiple sclerosis. The chain couples TRBV3-1 to TRBJ2-7, with no reliable assignment of the D segment. The DNA reads as follows: TGTGCCAGCAGCCAAGATTTCTACGAGCAGTACTTC. Its translation reads: CASSQDFYEQYF.